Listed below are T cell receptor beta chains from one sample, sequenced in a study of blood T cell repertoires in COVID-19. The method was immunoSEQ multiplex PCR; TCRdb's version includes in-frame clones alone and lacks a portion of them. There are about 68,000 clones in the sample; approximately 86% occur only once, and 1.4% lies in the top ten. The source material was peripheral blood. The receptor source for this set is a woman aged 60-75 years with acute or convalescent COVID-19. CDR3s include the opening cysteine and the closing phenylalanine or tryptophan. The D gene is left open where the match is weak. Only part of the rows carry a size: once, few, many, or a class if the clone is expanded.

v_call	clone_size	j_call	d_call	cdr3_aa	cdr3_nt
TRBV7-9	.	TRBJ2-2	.	CASSPPRNTGELFF	TGTGCCAGCAGCCCCCCCCGGAACACCGGGGAGCTGTTTTTT
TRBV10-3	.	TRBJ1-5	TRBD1	CAISVSGGSQPQHF	TGTGCCATCAGTGTCTCAGGGGGGAGTCAGCCCCAGCATTTT
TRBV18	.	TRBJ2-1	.	CASSPPTNEGNEQFF	TGTGCCAGCTCACCACCTACGAACGAGGGAAATGAGCAGTTCTTC
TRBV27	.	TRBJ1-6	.	CASSFGGGKTLHF	TGTGCCAGCAGTTTTGGGGGGGGAAAGACCCTCCACTTT
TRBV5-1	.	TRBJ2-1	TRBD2	CASSLPSGGNEQFF	TGCGCCAGCAGCTTGCCTAGCGGGGGTAATGAGCAGTTCTTC
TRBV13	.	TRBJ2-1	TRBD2	CASMGGRAPSNEQFF	TGTGCCAGCATGGGCGGGAGAGCCCCTAGCAATGAGCAGTTCTTC
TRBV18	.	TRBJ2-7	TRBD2	CASSPPGLAGVGEQYF	TGTGCCAGCTCACCACCGGGACTAGCGGGAGTGGGGGAGCAGTACTTC
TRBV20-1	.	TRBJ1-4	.	CSAPDSEKLFF	TGCAGTGCCCCCGACAGCGAAAAACTGTTTTTT
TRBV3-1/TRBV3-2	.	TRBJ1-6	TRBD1	CASSQVGRGQGSPLHF	TGTGCCAGCAGCCAAGTGGGCAGGGGGCAGGGTTCACCCCTCCACTTT
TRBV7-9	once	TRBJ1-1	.	CASSLEQGWTEAFF	TGTGCCAGCAGCTTAGAACAGGGTTGGACTGAAGCTTTCTTT
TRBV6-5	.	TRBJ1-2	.	CASSYAGQVTDGYTF	TGTGCCAGCAGTTACGCCGGTCAGGTGACGGATGGCTACACCTTC
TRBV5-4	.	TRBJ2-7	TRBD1	CASSLDRGGTYEQYF	TGTGCCAGCAGCCTAGACAGGGGGGGGACCTACGAGCAGTACTTC
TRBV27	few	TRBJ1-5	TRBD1	CASSLLDSGGSLSNQPQHF	TGTGCCAGCAGTTTATTGGACTCAGGGGGTAGTTTAAGCAATCAGCCCCAGCATTTT
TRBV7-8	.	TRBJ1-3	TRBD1	CASSLGQSYSGNTIYF	TGTGCCAGCAGCTTGGGACAGAGCTACTCTGGAAACACCATATATTTT
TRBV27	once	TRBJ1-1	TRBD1	CASSLSLDRVNTEAFF	TGTGCCAGCAGTTTATCTTTGGACAGGGTGAACACTGAAGCTTTCTTT
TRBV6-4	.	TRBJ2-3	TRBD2	CASSELAGTDTQYF	TGTGCCAGCAGTGAACTAGCGGGCACAGATACGCAGTATTTT
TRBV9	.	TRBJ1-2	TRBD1	CASSVGPNRGDAF	TGTGCCAGCAGCGTCGGACCAAACAGGGGAGACGCCTTC
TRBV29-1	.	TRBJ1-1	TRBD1	CSVTQGAGTEAFF	TGCAGCGTCACACAGGGGGCTGGTACTGAAGCTTTCTTT
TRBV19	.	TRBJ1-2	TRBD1	CASSRTGSYGYTF	TGTGCCAGTAGCCGGACAGGGTCCTATGGCTACACCTTC
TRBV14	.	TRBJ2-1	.	CASSQVGRAVGYNEQFF	TGTGCCAGCAGCCAAGTGGGCAGGGCGGTCGGCTACAATGAGCAGTTCTTC
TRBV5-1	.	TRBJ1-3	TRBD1	CASSLGPGDSSGNTIYF	TGCGCCAGCAGCTTGGGGCCCGGGGACAGCTCTGGAAACACCATATATTTT
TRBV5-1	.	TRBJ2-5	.	CASSLATGRETQYF	TGCGCCAGCAGCTTGGCCACAGGGAGAGAGACCCAGTACTTC
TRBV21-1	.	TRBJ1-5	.	CAREGGAPGGNQPQHF	TGTGCCAGAGAGGGCGGTGCTCCCGGGGGCAATCAGCCCCAGCATTTT
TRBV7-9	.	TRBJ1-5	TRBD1	CASSKTGSQPQHF	TGTGCCAGCAGCAAGACAGGGTCGCAGCCCCAGCATTTT
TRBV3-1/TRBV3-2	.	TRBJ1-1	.	CASSQSGGNTEAFF	TGTGCCAGCAGCCAATCCGGGGGGAACACTGAAGCTTTCTTT
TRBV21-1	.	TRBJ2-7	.	CASPAGPFSYEQYF	TGTGCCAGCCCTGCGGGCCCCTTCTCCTACGAGCAGTACTTC
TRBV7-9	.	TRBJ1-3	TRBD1	CASSPPGQGAGNTIYF	TGTGCCAGCAGCCCGCCGGGACAGGGTGCTGGAAACACCATATATTTT
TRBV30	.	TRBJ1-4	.	CAWSVPATGGKLFF	TGTGCCTGGAGTGTACCGGCTACCGGGGGAAAACTGTTTTTT
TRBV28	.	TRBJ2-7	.	CASSPSSYEQYF	TGTGCCAGCAGTCCGTCGTCCTACGAGCAGTACTTC
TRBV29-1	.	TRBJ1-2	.	CSVQWGPKYGYTF	TGCAGCGTTCAATGGGGGCCAAAGTATGGCTACACCTTC
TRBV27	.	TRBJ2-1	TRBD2	CASRQGTSGTRQFF	TGTGCCAGCAGACAAGGGACTAGCGGGACTAGGCAGTTCTTC
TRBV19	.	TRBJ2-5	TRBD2	CASSKEGGGGQETQYF	TGTGCCAGTAGCAAAGAAGGCGGGGGAGGACAAGAGACCCAGTACTTC
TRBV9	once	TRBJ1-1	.	CASSVASTGNTEAFF	TGTGCCAGCAGCGTAGCAAGCACAGGCAACACTGAAGCTTTCTTT
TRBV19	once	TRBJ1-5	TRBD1	CARIPGQGFFSNQPQHF	TGTGCCAGAATACCGGGACAGGGGTTTTTTAGCAATCAGCCCCAGCATTTT
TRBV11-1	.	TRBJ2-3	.	CASSLAGWGTSTDTQYF	TGTGCCAGCAGCTTAGCCGGGTGGGGCACTAGCACAGATACGCAGTATTTT
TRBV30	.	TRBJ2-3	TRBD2	CAWSLRGRGGADTQYF	TGTGCCTGGAGTCTGCGAGGCCGCGGGGGGGCAGATACGCAGTATTTT
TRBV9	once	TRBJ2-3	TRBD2	CASSVGAGDGLDTQYF	TGTGCCAGCAGCGTAGGAGCGGGGGACGGGTTGGATACGCAGTATTTT
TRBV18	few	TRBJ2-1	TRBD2	CASSPQGLAGGPNEQFF	TGTGCCAGCTCACCACAGGGACTAGCGGGAGGACCCAATGAGCAGTTCTTC
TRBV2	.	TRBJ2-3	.	CASSSDSSRIHTQYF	TGTGCCAGCAGTTCAGACAGTTCTAGGATCCATACGCAGTATTTT
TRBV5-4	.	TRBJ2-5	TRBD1	CASSANRGLFETQYF	TGTGCCAGCAGCGCAAACAGGGGCCTATTCGAGACCCAGTACTTC
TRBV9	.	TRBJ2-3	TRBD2	CASSVASGSTDTQYF	TGTGCCAGCAGCGTAGCTAGCGGGAGCACAGATACGCAGTATTTT
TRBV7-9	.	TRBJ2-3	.	CASSPRRDTQYF	TGTGCCAGCAGCCCTAGGCGAGATACGCAGTATTTT
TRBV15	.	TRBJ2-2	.	CATSRDLDSGGELFF	TGTGCCACCAGCAGAGATCTGGACAGCGGCGGGGAGCTGTTTTTT